Shown below are 17 T cell receptor beta chains from a single sample sequenced in a study of blood T cell repertoires in COVID-19. Generated by immunoSEQ multiplex PCR, the TCRdb table keeps only in-frame clones and is missing some. The sample holds about 110,000 clones; roughly 85% are singletons and the top ten take under 3%. Input material: peripheral blood. Receptor source: a human donor in a cohort sampled during active COVID-19.

The V gene is TRBV28, the J gene TRBJ2-7; TRBD1 matches 10 bases. Per the germline V gene, CDR1 is MDHEN and CDR2 is SYDVKM. The CDR3 sequence is 15 residues long. J was trimmed by 3 bases and V by 5 bases; bases with no gene match: 7. Here the CDR3 reads CASSPGTGEGYEQYF. CDR3 nucleotide sequence: TGTGCCAGCAGTCCCGGGACAGGGGAAGGCTACGAGCAGTACTTC.

The rearrangement joins TRBV4-1 to TRBJ2-7, with 10 nucleotides matching TRBD2. V gave up 1 base and J gave up 3 bases; unmatched junction bases: 0. The CDR3 covers 14 residues. Germline assignment: CDR1 MGHRA and CDR2 YSYEKL. CDR3 nucleotide sequence: TGCGCCAGCAGCCAAGGGACTAGCGGCTACGAGCAGTACTTC. Translating gives CASSQGTSGYEQYF.

The chain combines TRBV15 with TRBJ1-4; 7 bases are a match to TRBD1. The CDR3 has 14 residues. The V gene's germline CDR1 is LNHNV and CDR2 YYDKDF (reference sequence). Germline trimming cut 1 base from V and 7 bases from J; bases unmatched to any gene: 3. CDR3 bases: TGTGCCACCAGCAGAGTAGGGGGCGGTGAAAAACTGTTTTTT. Amino acids: CATSRVGGGEKLFF.

CDR3 sequence (DNA): TGTGCCAGCAGTTTATCCAGACAAGAGACCCAGTACTTC. It is translated as CASSLSRQETQYF. This chain connects TRBV27 to TRBJ2-5; D gene unclear. The CDR3 sequence is 13 residues long. Trimming shortened V by 0 bases and J by 2 bases, and 4 bases separated the two germline ends. CDR1 is MNHEY and CDR2 is SMNVEV in the germline V gene (reference sequence).

The chain links TRBV19 to TRBJ1-2, with a possible D match to TRBD1 (6 bases). The V gene lost 0 bases and the J gene lost 4 bases, with 12 bases spanning the gap. The CDR3 loop spans 15 amino acids. Germline lookup yields CDR1 LNHDA and CDR2 SQIVND (reference sequence). This chain's CDR3 is CASSIDLAGVYGYTF. CDR3 DNA: TGTGCCAGTAGTATAGATCTGGCAGGGGTCTATGGCTACACCTTC.

This clone came up once. This chain uses TRBV7-3 with TRBJ1-2; 10 positions match TRBD1. With 5 bases clipped from V and 8 bases from J, the junction kept 8 bases outside the gene matches. Germline V CDR1 and CDR2: SGHTA, FQGTGA. The CDR3 covers 14 residues. The CDR3: CASSPTGGSAGYTF. The CDR3 bases are TGTGCCAGCAGCCCGACAGGGGGCTCGGCCGGCTACACCTTC.

The CDR3 loop reads CASSYLQETQYF. As DNA, the CDR3 is TGTGCCAGCAGTTACCTTCAAGAGACCCAGTACTTC. The chain links TRBV6-6 to TRBJ2-5; unclear D gene. The germline CDR1 and CDR2 sequences are MNHNY and SVGAGI (reference sequence). This CDR3 contains 12 residues. V was clipped by 2 bases and J by 2 bases, with 3 bases between them.

The rearrangement uses TRBV9 and TRBJ1-3; D gene uncertain. Trimming pared 4 bases from V and 0 bases from J, leaving 14 bases between. CDR1 is SGDLS and CDR2 is YYNGEE in the germline V gene. The CDR3 covers 16 residues. The CDR3 region is CASSPSSRGSGNTIYF. The CDR3 DNA reads as TGTGCCAGCAGCCCATCCTCGAGAGGCTCTGGAAACACCATATATTTT.

This clone has a handful of counts. The genes are TRBV10-1 and TRBJ2-5; no definite D call. The length of the CDR3 is 13 residues. Germline assignment: CDR1 WNHNN and CDR2 SYGVQD (reference sequence). Deletions cut 2 bases from V and 2 bases from J, with 6 bases between. The CDR3 region has the DNA TGCGCCAGCAGTGAGGAGGTGCAAGAGACCCAGTACTTC. It translates to CASSEEVQETQYF.

The CDR3 region is CASSSGTGLLFF. CDR3 in DNA: TGTGCCAGCAGCTCCGGGACAGGGCTGCTGTTTTTT. V gene TRBV3-1 (or the pseudogene TRBV3-2) combines with J gene TRBJ2-2; 9 bases fit TRBD1. Germline lookup yields CDR1 LGHDT and CDR2 YNNKEL (reference sequence). The V gene end was trimmed by 5 bases and the J gene end by 13 bases; junction bases not matched to a gene: 5. This CDR3 contains 12 residues.

This clone was seen just once. The chain couples TRBV5-4 to TRBJ2-7, with 7 nucleotides matching TRBD2. J lost 2 bases, V lost 0 bases, and 8 bases had no gene match. The CDR3 spans 16 residues. Germline V gene lookup returns CDR1 SGHNT and CDR2 YYREEE (reference sequence). The CDR3 nucleotides are TGTGCCAGCAGCTTGGGGGGAGGGAGGGGCCCCTACGAGCAGTACTTC. This gives the protein CASSLGGGRGPYEQYF. Full variable domain (rest looked up from reference TRBV5-4 and TRBJ2-7): ETGVTQSPTHLIKTRGQQVTLRCSSQSGHNTVSWYQQALGQGPQFIFQYYREEENGRGNFPPRFSGLQFPNYSSELNVNALELDDSALYLCASSLGGGRGPYEQYFGPGTRLTVT.

This clone appeared a few times. The chain combines TRBV3-1 (or the pseudogene TRBV3-2) with TRBJ1-2, with 7 bases lining up with TRBD1. This CDR3 comprises 15 residues. V gave up 4 bases and J gave up 5 bases; unmatched junction bases: 10. Germline loops: CDR1 LGHDT, CDR2 YNNKEL (reference sequence). CDR3 coding DNA: TGTGCCAGCAGCCCTAGGACAGGTTGGTGGTATGGCTACACCTTC. This codes for CASSPRTGWWYGYTF.

The chain is built from TRBV18 and TRBJ2-1; weak D call: TRBD1 (5 bases). The length of the CDR3 is 15 residues. With 2 bases removed from V and 3 bases from J, the gap between germline ends came to 11 bases. Germline assignment: CDR1 KGHSH and CDR2 LQKENI. CDR3 residues: CASSPGQGFYNEQFF. The CDR3 coding sequence is TGTGCCAGCTCACCAGGCCAGGGTTTCTACAATGAGCAGTTCTTC.

In this sample, this clone is medium-sized. The chain employs TRBV5-4 and TRBJ2-7; 10 bases are a match to TRBD1. With V trimmed by 4 bases and J by 3 bases, 7 bases remained unmatched. There are 15 residues in the CDR3. Germline loops: CDR1 SGHNT, CDR2 YYREEE (reference sequence). The CDR3 bases are TGTGCCAGCAGCGGTTGGCGGACAGGGGGCTACGAGCAGTACTTC. Translating gives CASSGWRTGGYEQYF. The full variable domain, completed using reference TRBV5-4 and TRBJ2-7, is ETGVTQSPTHLIKTRGQQVTLRCSSQSGHNTVSWYQQALGQGPQFIFQYYREEENGRGNFPPRFSGLQFPNYSSELNVNALELDDSALYLCASSGWRTGGYEQYFGPGTRLTVT.

This clone appeared once. The genes are TRBV5-1 and TRBJ1-5, with TRBD1 matching over 10 bases. V gave up 1 base and J gave up 7 bases; unmatched junction bases: 5. CDR1 SGHRS and CDR2 YFSETQ come from the germline V gene. There are 15 residues in the CDR3. CDR3 DNA sequence: TGCGCCAGCAGCTTGCCGGGACAGGGGAGGCAGCCCCAGCATTTT. Protein product: CASSLPGQGRQPQHF. The variable domain in full, with the rest retrieved from reference TRBV5-1 and TRBJ1-5, is KAGVTQTPRYLIKTRGQQVTLSCSPISGHRSVSWYQQTPGQGLQFLFEYFSETQRNKGNFPGRFSGRQFSNSRSEMNVSTLELGDSALYLCASSLPGQGRQPQHFGDGTRLSIL.

The CDR3 is CASSTRTVVGFGGYTF. The CDR3 DNA reads TGTGCCAGCAGTACGCGGACAGTCGTCGGTTTTGGGGGCTACACCTTC. J is TRBJ1-2 and V is TRBV27; maybe TRBD1 (6 bases). Trimming took 5 bases from V and 8 from J, leaving 24 bases between them. CDR3 size: 16 residues. The germline gives CDR1 MNHEY, CDR2 SMNVEV (reference sequence).

The rearrangement links TRBV6-5 to TRBJ2-7, with TRBD1 matching over 10 bases. Looked up from germline, CDR1 is MNHEY and CDR2 is SVGAGI. CDR3 size: 15 residues. J gave up 3 bases and V 0 bases, and 2 bases lay outside the gene matches. The CDR3 nucleotides read TGTGCCAGCAGTTACTCCCGGGACAGGGGCTACGAGCAGTACTTC. As protein: CASSYSRDRGYEQYF.